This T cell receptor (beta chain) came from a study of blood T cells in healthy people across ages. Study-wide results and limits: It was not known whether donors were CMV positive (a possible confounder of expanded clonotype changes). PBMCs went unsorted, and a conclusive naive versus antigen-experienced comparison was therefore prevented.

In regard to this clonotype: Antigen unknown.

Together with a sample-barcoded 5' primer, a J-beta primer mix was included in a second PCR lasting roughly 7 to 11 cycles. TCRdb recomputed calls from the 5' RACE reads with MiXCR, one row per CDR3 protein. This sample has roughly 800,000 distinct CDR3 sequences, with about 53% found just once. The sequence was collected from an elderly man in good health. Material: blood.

CDR3 DNA sequence: TGTGCCAGCAGCCCCGGGACAGGTTTACTGGAGCAGTACTTC. Translation: CASSPGTGLLEQYF. The J gene is TRBJ2-7, the V gene TRBV7-6, with TRBD1 matching 8 bases. Germline V gives CDR1 SGHVS, CDR2 FNYEAQ. J lost 7 bases, V lost 5 bases, and 10 bases had no gene match. CDR3 size: 14 residues.